The source of this TCR beta chain is a study of Graves' ophthalmopathy and Graves' hyperthyroidism. At least ten counts were recorded for this clonotype. The CDR3 contains 13 residues. Germline lookup yields CDR1 MDHEN and CDR2 SYDVKM. Trimming took off 6 bases at V and 2 bases at J, with 11 bases between the two ends. Investigators amplified TCR beta CDR3 regions from RNA transcripts. First-round RT-PCR used HTBI primers; second-round multiplex PCR followed. In TCRdb, the multiplex PCR reads were re-called with MiXCR into one record per CDR3 protein. The table lists about 400,000 distinct CDR3 sequences, around 19% of them singletons. Ophthalmopathy in the donors was of moderate-to-severe activity, with CAS ≥3, NOSPECS ≥4 and duration under 3 months. PBMCs were obtained from about 9.5 ml of fresh peripheral blood.

The chain combines TRBV28 with TRBJ2-7; a possible D gene is TRBD1 (6 bases). The source is a woman aged 18-30 years with Graves' ophthalmopathy. Sequenced material: peripheral blood. In nucleotides, the CDR3 is TGTGCCAGCAGATGGACAGATACCTACGAGCAGTACTTC. Translating gives CASRWTDTYEQYF.